This T cell receptor beta chain comes out of a study of blood T cell repertoires in COVID-19. Method: immunoSEQ multiplex PCR; TCRdb's copy keeps in-frame clones and lacks some. In the table there are approximately 85,000 clones, 80% to 95% of which are singletons. This CDR3 has 12 residues. CDR1 is SGHRS and CDR2 is YFSETQ in the germline V gene. The V end was cut by 2 bases, the J end by 8 bases, with 10 bases between. The genes are TRBV5-1 and TRBJ1-1; D might be TRBD1 (6 bases). Sequencing was carried out using peripheral blood. This TCR derives from a woman aged 60 to 75 with active COVID-19. DNA for the CDR3: TGCGCCAGCAGCTTCACTCAGGGGGAAGCTTTCTTT. It specifies CASSFTQGEAFF. Complete variable domain (other parts from reference TRBV5-1 and TRBJ1-1): KAGVTQTPRYLIKTRGQQVTLSCSPISGHRSVSWYQQTPGQGLQFLFEYFSETQRNKGNFPGRFSGRQFSNSRSEMNVSTLELGDSALYLCASSFTQGEAFFGQGTRLTVV.